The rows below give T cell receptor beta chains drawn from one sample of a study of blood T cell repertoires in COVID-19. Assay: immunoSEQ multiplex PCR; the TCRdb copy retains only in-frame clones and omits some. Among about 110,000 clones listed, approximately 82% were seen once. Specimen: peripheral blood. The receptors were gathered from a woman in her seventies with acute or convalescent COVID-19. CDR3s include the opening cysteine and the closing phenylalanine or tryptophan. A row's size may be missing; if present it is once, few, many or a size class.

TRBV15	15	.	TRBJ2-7	CATSRFPGLPYEQYF
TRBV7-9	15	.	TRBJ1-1	CASSLASGARTEAFF
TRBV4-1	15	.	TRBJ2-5	CASSQETGGRETQYF
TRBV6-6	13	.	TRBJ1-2	CASIESGAYGYTF
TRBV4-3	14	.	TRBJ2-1	CASSQERVNNEQFF
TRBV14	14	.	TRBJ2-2	CASRTGSLYGELFF
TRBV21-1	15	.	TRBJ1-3	CASRRTGGDGNTIYF
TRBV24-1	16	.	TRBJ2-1	CATSDFRVGGYNEQFF
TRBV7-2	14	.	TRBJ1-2	CASSLELEGNGYTF
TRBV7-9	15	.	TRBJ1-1	CASSLGQGYDTEAFF
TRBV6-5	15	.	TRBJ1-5	CASTGGQSPNQPQHF
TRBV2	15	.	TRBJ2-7	CASSARTGLAPEQYF
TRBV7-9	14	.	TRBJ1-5	CASSLGQGNQPQHF
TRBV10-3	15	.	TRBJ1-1	CAISVYQQGAGEAFF
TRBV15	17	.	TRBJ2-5	CATSRDLGQGSKETQYF
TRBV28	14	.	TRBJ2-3	CASSPHGVADTQYF
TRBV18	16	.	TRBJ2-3	CASSPGTSGGTDTQYF
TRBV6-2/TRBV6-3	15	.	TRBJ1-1	CASSRGQGWYTEAFF
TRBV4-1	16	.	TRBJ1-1	CASSQRTGEFLGEAFF
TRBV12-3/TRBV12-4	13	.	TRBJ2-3	CASKREELYTQYF
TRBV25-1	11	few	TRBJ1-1	CASRGKGGAFF
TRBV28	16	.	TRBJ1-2	CASGIGQVIANYGYTF
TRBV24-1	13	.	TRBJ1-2	CATSDPRAYGYTF
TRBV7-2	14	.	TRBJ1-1	CASSFYSSGTEAFF
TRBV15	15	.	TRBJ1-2	CATSRVGVLNYGYTF
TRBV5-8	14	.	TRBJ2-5	CASSLDRDRETQYF
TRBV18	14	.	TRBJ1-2	CASSPNRVWDGYTF
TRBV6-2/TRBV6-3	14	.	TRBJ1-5	CASSSSGVSQPQHF
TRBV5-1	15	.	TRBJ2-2	CASSFGQGDAGELFF
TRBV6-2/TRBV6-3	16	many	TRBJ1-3	CASSPDRTLSGNTIYF
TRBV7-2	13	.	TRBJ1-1	CASSLVGASEAFF
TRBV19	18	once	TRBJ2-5	CASSTGLAGGGQGETQYF
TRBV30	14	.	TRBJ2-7	CAWSGTGISYEQYF
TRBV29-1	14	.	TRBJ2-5	CSVEGDRGQETQYF
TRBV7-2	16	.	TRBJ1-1	CASSFQGARRDTEAFF
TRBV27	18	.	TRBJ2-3	CASRPTPGTSGSTDTQYF
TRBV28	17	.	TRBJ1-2	CASSRQPGQGSLYGYTF
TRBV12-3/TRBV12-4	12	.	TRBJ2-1	CASRPTSDEQFF
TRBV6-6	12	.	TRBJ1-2	CASKQGIGGYTF
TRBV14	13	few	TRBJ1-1	CASSPQRNTEAFF